The rows below give T cell receptor beta chains drawn from one sample of a study of post-analysis software for immune sequencing data. TCRdb reprocessed the PCR reads via MiXCR and lists one record per CDR3 protein. The data show 820,000 or so distinct CDR3 sequences, about 50% seen once. Sequences were obtained from blood. The receptor set was obtained from a girl aged 10 to 17 with multiple sclerosis. The CDR3 runs from the conserved cysteine through the conserved F or W. A D gene is named only where the DNA matches it firmly. The size of a clone is reported for some rows only, either as once, few or many, or as a class for expanded clones.

V	J	size	D	CDR3	DNA
TRBV3-1	TRBJ1-1	-	-	CASSQDRIGRQMNTEAFF	TGTGCCAGCAGCCAAGACAGAATAGGGAGACAGATGAACACTGAAGCTTTCTTT
TRBV27	TRBJ1-5	few	-	CASSFGPDQPQHF	TGTGCCAGCAGTTTTGGTCCCGATCAGCCCCAGCATTTT
TRBV5-1	TRBJ2-7	once	-	CASSPRAGGSPVYEQYF	TGCGCCAGCAGCCCCAGGGCAGGGGGGTCCCCTGTCTACGAGCAGTACTTC
TRBV29-1	TRBJ2-1	-	TRBD1	CSAFVGTGLSEQFF	TGCAGCGCTTTTGTAGGGACAGGGCTGAGTGAGCAGTTCTTC
TRBV10-3	TRBJ2-1	-	TRBD1	CAISGRTGGNEQFF	TGTGCCATCAGTGGGCGAACAGGGGGCAATGAGCAGTTCTTC
TRBV2	TRBJ2-5	-	-	CASSGATFQETQYF	TGTGCCAGCAGTGGTGCGACATTCCAAGAGACCCAGTACTTC
TRBV6-5	TRBJ2-5	-	-	CASSQSFAETQYF	TGTGCCAGCAGCCAAAGTTTTGCAGAGACCCAGTACTTC
TRBV29-1	TRBJ2-1	-	TRBD1	CSALDREHQNEQFF	TGCAGCGCCCTGGACAGGGAGCACCAGAATGAGCAGTTCTTC
TRBV20-1	TRBJ2-1	-	TRBD2	CSARGSGMGVEFF	TGCAGTGCTAGAGGTAGCGGGATGGGGGTGGAGTTCTTC
TRBV15	TRBJ2-5	-	-	CATSRGHTVGTQYF	TGTGCCACCAGCAGAGGGCATACTGTGGGTACCCAGTACTTC
TRBV10-3	TRBJ1-1	few	-	CAIRSSSGNTEAFF	TGTGCCATCAGATCCTCAAGTGGGAACACTGAAGCTTTCTTT
TRBV7-9	TRBJ1-2	-	-	CASAASLWGYGYTF	TGTGCCAGCGCGGCATCACTATGGGGCTATGGCTACACCTTC
TRBV7-2	TRBJ2-1	-	-	CASSSAAEQFF	TGTGCCAGCAGCTCCGCTGCTGAGCAGTTCTTC
TRBV7-9	TRBJ1-1	once	-	CASSPLNWGDTEAFF	TGTGCCAGCAGCCCACTAAACTGGGGGGACACTGAAGCTTTCTTT
TRBV29-1	TRBJ2-5	-	-	CSVRQREGGTQYF	TGCAGCGTCCGGCAAAGAGAGGGGGGCACCCAGTACTTC
TRBV6-5	TRBJ2-6	-	-	CASKEEHSGANVLTF	TGTGCCAGCAAAGAAGAACACTCTGGGGCCAACGTCCTGACTTTC
TRBV5-1	TRBJ2-1	-	TRBD1	CASSTGQGLGDEQFF	TGCGCCAGCAGCACGGGACAGGGTCTAGGCGATGAGCAGTTCTTC
TRBV29-1	TRBJ2-1	few	-	CSVRAYNEQFF	TGCAGCGTGCGAGCGTACAATGAGCAGTTCTTC
TRBV29-1	TRBJ2-3	-	TRBD2	CSAGGGGIDTQYF	TGCAGCGCCGGCGGGGGGGGAATTGATACGCAGTATTTT
TRBV20-1	TRBJ2-7	once	TRBD1	CSAWDRDSYEQYF	TGCAGTGCTTGGGACAGAGACTCCTACGAGCAGTACTTC
TRBV2	TRBJ2-7	-	-	CASSAGTYSYEQYF	TGTGCCAGCAGCGCCGGGACCTATTCCTACGAGCAGTACTTC
TRBV20-1	TRBJ2-7	-	TRBD2	CSARHFAGGRVYEQYF	TGCAGTGCTAGACATTTCGCGGGAGGCCGGGTATACGAGCAGTACTTC
TRBV12-3/TRBV12-4	TRBJ1-2	-	-	CARQQPPNGYTF	TGTGCCAGACAACAGCCCCCCAATGGCTACACCTTC
TRBV6-1	TRBJ1-1	-	-	CASSVGPRDKAFF	TGTGCCAGCAGTGTCGGGCCCCGGGACAAAGCTTTCTTT
TRBV12-3/TRBV12-4	TRBJ2-1	-	TRBD1	CASSPRTGAISYNEQFF	TGTGCCAGCAGTCCGAGGACAGGGGCCATCTCCTACAATGAGCAGTTCTTC
TRBV6-6	TRBJ2-5	-	-	CASRRNEQYF	TGTGCCAGCAGACGAAATGAGCAGTACTTC
TRBV3-1	TRBJ2-5	-	-	CASSQGQGYQETQYF	TGTGCCAGCAGCCAAGGGCAGGGTTACCAAGAGACCCAGTACTTC
TRBV7-8	TRBJ2-1	few	-	CASSLRGDYNEQFF	TGTGCCAGCAGCTTAAGGGGGGATTACAATGAGCAGTTCTTC
TRBV20-1	TRBJ1-1	-	-	CSASGRAGFNTEAFF	TGCAGTGCTAGCGGCCGGGCAGGTTTCAACACTGAAGCTTTCTTT
TRBV7-2	TRBJ2-7	-	TRBD2	CASSISGTSGTYEQYF	TGTGCCAGCAGCATCTCCGGGACTAGCGGAACCTACGAGCAGTACTTC
TRBV9	TRBJ2-1	-	-	CASSVDSYNEQFF	TGTGCCAGCAGCGTAGACAGCTACAATGAGCAGTTCTTC
TRBV7-8	TRBJ2-5	few	TRBD2	CASSPGLAGGLGETQYF	TGTGCCAGCAGCCCGGGACTAGCGGGAGGGCTTGGAGAGACCCAGTACTTC
TRBV6-1	TRBJ2-3	-	TRBD2	CASRAVVAGQITDTQYF	TGTGCCAGCAGGGCCGTGGTAGCGGGACAAATCACAGATACGCAGTATTTT
TRBV6-5	TRBJ1-4	-	-	CASSTISVRAEKRFF	TGTGCCAGCAGTACAATATCGGTCAGGGCGGAAAAACGGTTTTTT
TRBV5-1	TRBJ1-2	-	-	CASSLSGINYGYTF	TGCGCCAGCAGCTTGTCGGGGATCAACTATGGCTACACCTTC
TRBV7-6	TRBJ1-2	-	TRBD1	CASSFGQGSNGYTF	TGTGCCAGCAGCTTCGGACAGGGGAGCAATGGCTACACCTTC
TRBV15	TRBJ2-7	few	TRBD1	CATSRARDRANEQYF	TGTGCCACCAGCAGAGCCCGGGACAGGGCCAACGAGCAGTACTTC
TRBV29-1	TRBJ2-5	-	-	CSVEDRDRMETQYF	TGCAGCGTTGAAGATCGCGACAGGATGGAGACCCAGTACTTC
TRBV4-2	TRBJ2-1	-	TRBD2	CASNQLRDYSYNEQFF	TGTGCCAGCAACCAACTCCGGGACTACTCCTACAATGAGCAGTTCTTC
TRBV9	TRBJ2-7	few	TRBD2	CASSVEAGVSYEQYF	TGTGCCAGCAGCGTAGAAGCGGGAGTATCCTACGAGCAGTACTTC
TRBV5-1	TRBJ2-7	few	TRBD1	CASSLSRGQGSYEQYF	TGCGCCAGCAGCTTATCTCGGGGACAGGGCTCCTACGAGCAGTACTTC
TRBV7-3	TRBJ2-1	-	TRBD1	CASSLYRGQDEQFF	TGTGCCAGCAGCTTGTACAGGGGGCAGGATGAGCAGTTCTTC
TRBV29-1	TRBJ2-7	-	TRBD1	CSGRDRGREQYF	TGCAGCGGCCGGGACAGGGGGCGAGAGCAGTACTTC
TRBV29-1	TRBJ2-5	-	-	CSMSSAQETQYF	TGCAGCATGTCTAGCGCCCAAGAGACCCAGTACTTC
TRBV10-3	TRBJ2-1	once	-	CAISGADEQFF	TGTGCCATCAGTGGGGCCGACGAGCAGTTCTTC
TRBV5-1	TRBJ1-2	-	-	CASSLDAGSGYTF	TGCGCCAGCAGCTTGGATGCAGGGTCTGGCTACACCTTC